This record concerns one TCR beta chain sequence. The data originate from a study of CD8 T cells in Susac syndrome. RNA amounts of roughly 0.5 to 1 ug underwent reverse transcription with random hexamers. Amplification of TCR beta CDR3 spanned 54 Vbeta and 13 Jbeta via immunoSEQ multiplex PCR. TCRdb redid the calling of the immunoSEQ multiplex PCR reads with MiXCR, one entry per CDR3 protein. Of approximately 210,000 distinct CDR3 sequences listed, approximately 94% are singletons. J gave up 11 bases and V 0 bases, and 4 bases lay outside the gene matches. Germline-derived CDR1 and CDR2 are GTSNPN and SVGIG (reference sequence). The CDR3 loop spans 12 amino acids.

Material: CD4+ T cells from PBMCs. The chain couples TRBV30 to TRBJ2-3; 8 bases align to TRBD2. This TCR was sampled from a human donor with Susac syndrome. This CDR3 reads CAWSVTGGEQYF. CDR3 nucleotide sequence: TGTGCCTGGAGTGTCACGGGGGGGGAGCAGTATTTT.